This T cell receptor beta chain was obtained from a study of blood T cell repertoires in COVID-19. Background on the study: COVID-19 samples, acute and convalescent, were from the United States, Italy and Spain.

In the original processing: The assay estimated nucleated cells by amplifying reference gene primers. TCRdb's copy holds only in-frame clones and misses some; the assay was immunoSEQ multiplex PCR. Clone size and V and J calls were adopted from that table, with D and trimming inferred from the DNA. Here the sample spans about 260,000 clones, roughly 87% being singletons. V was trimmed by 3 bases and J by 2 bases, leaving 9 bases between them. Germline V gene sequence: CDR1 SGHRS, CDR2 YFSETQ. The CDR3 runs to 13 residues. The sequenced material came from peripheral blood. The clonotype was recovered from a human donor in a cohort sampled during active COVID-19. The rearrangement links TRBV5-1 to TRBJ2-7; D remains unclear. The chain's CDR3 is CASSSVRAYEQYF. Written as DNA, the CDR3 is TGCGCCAGCAGCTCCGTTCGGGCCTACGAGCAGTACTTC.